The rows below give T cell receptor beta chains drawn from one sample of a study of T-cell memory formation after mild COVID-19. TCRdb re-derived calls from the 5' RACE reads in MiXCR, one entry per CDR3 protein. The sample includes roughly 500,000 distinct CDR3 sequences, about 20% of them seen just once. Sample: PBMCs or a T cell subset sorted from them (not recorded which). These receptors all come from an adult woman who had mild COVID-19 (a few samples of this study predate the infection). Cell type and time point are not known. Both conserved end residues are part of each CDR3. A D gene is named only where the DNA matches it firmly. The size field is filled for only some rows; it gives once, few, many or a size class.

size	D	J	V	CDR3	DNA
many	TRBD1	TRBJ2-7	TRBV18	CASSQLRDRAHEQYF	TGTGCCAGCTCACAACTTCGGGACAGGGCCCACGAGCAGTACTTC
few	TRBD1	TRBJ2-5	TRBV5-1	CASSLNPRGRGETQYF	TGCGCCAGCAGCTTAAACCCCAGGGGGCGCGGCGAGACCCAGTACTTC
NA	NA	TRBJ2-7	TRBV27	CASRPRKGNRDEQYF	TGTGCCAGCAGACCTCGTAAGGGGAATCGCGACGAGCAGTACTTC
few	TRBD2	TRBJ2-1	TRBV7-2	CASSSSGWSYNEQFF	TGTGCCAGCAGCTCTAGCGGGTGGTCCTACAATGAGCAGTTCTTC
NA	NA	TRBJ1-1	TRBV4-1	CASSQGGRLQAFF	TGCGCCAGCAGCCAAGGAGGCCGCTTGCAAGCTTTCTTT
few	NA	TRBJ1-2	TRBV29-1	CSVHLIGVNYGYTF	TGCAGCGTACACCTGATAGGTGTGAACTATGGCTACACCTTC
few	NA	TRBJ1-2	TRBV5-1	CASSEDRGSIYGYTF	TGCGCCAGCAGCGAGGACCGCGGCTCCATCTATGGCTACACCTTC
NA	NA	TRBJ1-5	TRBV30	CAWSLGYSNQPQHF	TGTGCCTGGAGTTTGGGGTATAGCAATCAGCCCCAGCATTTT
NA	NA	TRBJ2-7	TRBV5-5	CASSRAGIEGLYEQYF	TGTGCCAGCAGCCGGGCGGGCATTGAGGGCCTCTACGAGCAGTACTTC
few	NA	TRBJ2-5	TRBV19	CASTGTYRAETQYF	TGTGCCAGTACCGGAACATATCGAGCAGAGACCCAGTACTTC
NA	NA	TRBJ1-5	TRBV6-2/TRBV6-3	CASTLGGNNQPQHF	TGTGCCAGCACCCTCGGGGGGAACAATCAGCCCCAGCATTTT
few	TRBD1	TRBJ1-1	TRBV15	CATSRGQGGGTEAFF	TGTGCCACCAGCAGAGGACAGGGAGGAGGCACTGAAGCTTTCTTT
many	TRBD2	TRBJ2-3	TRBV6-5	CASSPLAGGTDTQYF	TGTGCCAGCAGTCCTCTAGCGGGGGGCACAGATACGCAGTATTTT
few	NA	TRBJ1-2	TRBV11-3	CASSFNRDHYGYTF	TGTGCCAGCAGCTTCAACAGGGATCACTATGGCTACACCTTC
few	NA	TRBJ1-2	TRBV14	CASSQVGSDYGYTF	TGTGCCAGCAGCCAAGTTGGAAGTGACTATGGCTACACCTTC
NA	TRBD2	TRBJ2-7	TRBV7-9	CASSFGPGGGQSEQYF	TGTGCCAGCAGCTTCGGCCCCGGGGGGGGGCAAAGCGAGCAGTACTTC
few	NA	TRBJ1-1	TRBV6-2/TRBV6-3	CASTQGWEIKRNTEAFF	TGTGCCAGCACTCAGGGCTGGGAGATAAAACGAAACACTGAAGCTTTCTTT
few	NA	TRBJ2-5	TRBV12-3/TRBV12-4	CASSSLSQETQYF	TGTGCCAGCAGTTCTTTGTCCCAAGAGACCCAGTACTTC
NA	TRBD1	TRBJ1-5	TRBV12-3/TRBV12-4	CASRPGTGGGQPQHF	TGTGCCAGCAGACCGGGGACAGGGGGCGGTCAGCCCCAGCATTTT
few	NA	TRBJ2-3	TRBV10-3	CAISEGGADTQYF	TGTGCCATCAGTGAAGGAGGAGCAGATACGCAGTATTTT
NA	TRBD1	TRBJ1-5	TRBV7-8	CASSLTGGWQPQHF	TGTGCCAGCAGCCTAACAGGGGGCTGGCAGCCCCAGCATTTT
many	NA	TRBJ2-5	TRBV7-9	CASSTRDSFLFGSETQYF	TGTGCCAGCAGCACCCGGGACTCCTTTCTTTTCGGTTCAGAGACCCAGTACTTC
many	TRBD2	TRBJ2-1	TRBV28	CASSGGGDTNEQFF	TGTGCCAGTTCGGGGGGGGGAGACACCAATGAGCAGTTCTTC
NA	NA	TRBJ2-2	TRBV6-2/TRBV6-3	CASSYPPRAGNTGELFF	TGTGCCAGCAGTTACCCGCCGCGAGCGGGGAACACCGGGGAGCTGTTTTTT
once	NA	TRBJ1-1	TRBV4-2	CASSQVGQPNTEAFF	TGTGCCAGCAGCCAGGTAGGACAGCCGAACACTGAAGCTTTCTTT
NA	NA	TRBJ1-1	TRBV30	CAWTRVWRNTEAFF	TGTGCCTGGACCAGAGTATGGAGGAACACTGAAGCTTTCTTT